These T cell receptor beta chains were read from a single sample in a study of cytomegalovirus exposure and HLA in healthy donors. Clones were sequenced by immunoSEQ multiplex PCR, and TCRdb holds only the in-frame ones, with some missing. Among 200,000 or so clones listed, 75% to 80% were seen once. Specimen: PBMCs. These receptor sequences come from a woman in her twenties or thirties in good health and CMV-seropositive. Each CDR3 is given with its conserved first and last residue. D genes are given only for firm matches. A clone size is listed for some rows: how often the clone was seen (once, few, many), or a class if it is expanded.

size	V	J	D	CDR3	DNA
-	TRBV5-1	TRBJ2-3	TRBD2	CASSFAGDPSDTQYF	TGCGCCAGCAGCTTTGCGGGAGATCCTTCAGATACGCAGTATTTT
once	TRBV28	TRBJ1-5	-	CASSLWADYSNQPQHF	TGTGCCAGCAGTTTATGGGCAGACTATAGCAATCAGCCCCAGCATTTT
-	TRBV10-1	TRBJ2-7	TRBD2	CASSTSGTYEQYF	TGCGCCAGCAGTACTAGCGGTACCTACGAGCAGTACTTC
-	TRBV28	TRBJ2-7	-	CASRPTGLHSYEQYF	TGTGCCAGCAGACCAACAGGGTTACACTCCTACGAGCAGTACTTC
-	TRBV9	TRBJ2-7	-	CASSVAAGGDYEQYF	TGTGCCAGCAGCGTAGCGGCAGGAGGGGACTACGAGCAGTACTTC
-	TRBV23-1	TRBJ2-5	TRBD1	CASSPKSGTGIEQETQYF	TGCGCCAGCAGTCCTAAATCCGGGACAGGGATAGAGCAAGAGACCCAGTACTTC
-	TRBV5-6	TRBJ2-1	-	CASSSRPTRPYNEQFF	TGTGCCAGCAGCTCGCGGCCCACTCGCCCCTACAATGAGCAGTTCTTC
once	TRBV5-8	TRBJ1-1	-	CASSLAALRNTEAFF	TGTGCCAGCAGCTTGGCTGCCCTGAGGAACACTGAAGCTTTCTTT
-	TRBV7-9	TRBJ2-2	-	CASSPSYGANTGELFF	TGTGCCAGCAGCCCATCTTACGGGGCGAACACCGGGGAGCTGTTTTTT
-	TRBV28	TRBJ2-1	TRBD2	CASSQTSGIFISSYNEQFF	TGTGCCAGCAGTCAGACTAGCGGGATTTTTATTAGCTCCTACAATGAGCAGTTCTTC
few	TRBV5-1	TRBJ2-7	TRBD1	CASSRQGERYEQYF	TGCGCCAGCAGCAGACAGGGGGAGCGATACGAGCAGTACTTC
-	TRBV2	TRBJ2-3	TRBD2	CASPGTSGRSLEGTDTQYF	TGTGCCAGCCCGGGGACTAGCGGGAGATCTCTCGAGGGCACAGATACGCAGTATTTT
-	TRBV2	TRBJ2-7	-	CASSSLTMRHSYEQYF	TGTGCCAGCAGTTCGCTGACTATGAGACACTCCTACGAGCAGTACTTC
-	TRBV10-2	TRBJ2-7	-	CASSGRLPPYEQYF	TGCGCCAGCAGTGGTAGACTCCCCCCATACGAGCAGTACTTC
-	TRBV2	TRBJ2-1	TRBD2	CASSETRTSAYNEQFF	TGTGCCAGCAGTGAAACGCGGACTAGCGCATACAATGAGCAGTTCTTC
-	TRBV9	TRBJ2-1	TRBD2	CASSVGAPGAGGYNEQFF	TGTGCCAGCAGCGTAGGGGCCCCAGGAGCGGGGGGGTACAATGAGCAGTTCTTC
-	TRBV12-5	TRBJ2-5	-	CASGSSADFQETQYF	TGTGCTAGTGGTTCCTCCGCAGACTTCCAAGAGACCCAGTACTTC
few	TRBV25-1	TRBJ2-7	-	CASSVPLGGEQYF	TGTGCCAGCAGTGTTCCCCTCGGTGGCGAGCAGTACTTC
once	TRBV28	TRBJ1-4	TRBD1	CASSLLFGTGSEKLFF	TGTGCCAGCAGTTTGTTGTTTGGGACAGGGTCGGAAAAACTGTTTTTT
-	TRBV7-3	TRBJ2-3	TRBD2	CASSSPGLAGGRVKQYF	TGTGCCAGCAGCTCCCCCGGTCTAGCGGGGGGGCGGGTGAAGCAGTATTTT
-	TRBV2	TRBJ2-1	-	CARGETGGEQFF	TGTGCCAGGGGAGAAACCGGGGGTGAGCAGTTCTTC
-	TRBV5-6	TRBJ2-4	-	CASSLGGHQGIQYF	TGTGCCAGCAGCTTGGGCGGCCATCAGGGCATTCAGTACTTC
-	TRBV5-1	TRBJ2-1	-	CASSPLRSSYNEQFF	TGCGCCAGCAGCCCCTTGCGGAGCTCCTACAATGAGCAGTTCTTC
-	TRBV19	TRBJ1-4	-	CASSSTKTNEKLFF	TGTGCCAGTAGTTCCACAAAGACTAATGAAAAACTGTTTTTT
-	TRBV27	TRBJ1-1	TRBD1	CASSLGRGLEAFF	TGTGCCAGCAGTTTGGGCAGGGGGCTTGAAGCTTTCTTT
-	TRBV7-2	TRBJ1-6	-	CASSLSWGGIDNSPLHF	TGTGCCAGCAGCTTAAGTTGGGGGGGGATCGATAATTCACCCCTCCACTTT